These 14 T cell receptor beta chains were all obtained from the same sample, sequenced in a study of blood T cells in healthy people across ages. Sample-barcoded 5' priming and a J-beta primer mix drove a second PCR of roughly 6 to 12 cycles. Each CDR3 protein is one row after TCRdb ran MiXCR on the 5' RACE reads. The sample has 1 million or so distinct CDR3 sequences, 40% to 55% seen once. Sequenced: blood. The receptors stem from a woman aged 55-75 years in good health.

The chain couples TRBV5-1 to TRBJ2-1, with 12 bases matching TRBD2. The end of the DNA is better explained by TRBJ2-7, so the J call may be wrong. The CDR3 runs 14 residues. In germline, CDR1 is SGHRS, CDR2 YFSETQ. The CDR3 reads CASRTSGGYNEQYF. The CDR3 DNA reads TGCGCCAGCAGGACTAGCGGGGGCTACAATGAGCAGTACTTC.

Only a few counts were recorded for this clonotype. The gene calls are TRBV28 and TRBJ2-7; the D gene is possibly TRBD1 (6 bases). The germline V gene encodes CDR1 MDHEN and CDR2 SYDVKM. With 3 bases removed from V and 2 bases from J, the gap between germline ends came to 11 bases. The CDR3 length is 14 residues. The CDR3 bases are TGTGCCAGCAGTTTTCGGACAGTGACCTACGAGCAGTACTTC. This codes for CASSFRTVTYEQYF.

The V and J genes are TRBV29-1 and TRBJ2-3; 8 positions agree with TRBD2. The CDR3 is made up of 18 amino acids. The junction had 14 bases not matched to a gene; V was cut back by 0 bases and J by 3 bases. From germline, CDR1 is SQVTM and CDR2 ANQGSEA. Here the CDR3 DNA reads TGCAGCGTTGAAGATTCCACTGGACTAGCCGGTGGGACAGATACGCAGTATTTT. It is translated as CSVEDSTGLAGGTDTQYF.

The chain recombines TRBV29-1 with TRBJ2-2; D may correspond to TRBD1 or TRBD2 (5 bases each). V lost 1 base and J lost 6, with 15 bases in between. The CDR3 is 15 residues long. The V gene's germline CDR1 is SQVTM and CDR2 ANQGSEA. In DNA, the CDR3 is TGCAGCGTTGAAGGGGGCACGGGGTTGTCCGGGGAGCTGTTTTTT. Amino acid sequence: CSVEGGTGLSGELFF.

This sequence joins TRBV7-3 and TRBJ2-2; 7 nucleotides match TRBD2. CDR3 length: 15 residues. Germline V CDR1 and CDR2: SGHTA, FQGTGA. Trimming cost V 5 bases and J 6 bases; bases outside gene matches: 9. Here the CDR3 DNA reads TGTGCCAGCAGCCGGACGGGAGGCCTGGCCGGGGAGCTGTTTTTT. This sequence encodes CASSRTGGLAGELFF. Full variable domain (rest looked up from reference TRBV7-3 and TRBJ2-2): GAGVSQTPSNKVTEKGKYVELRCDPISGHTALYWYRQSLGQGPEFLIYFQGTGAADDSGLPNDRFFAVRPEGSVSTLKIQRTERGDSAVYLCASSRTGGLAGELFFGEGSRLTVL.

The chain uses TRBV20-1 and TRBJ2-1; D possibly corresponds to TRBD2 (6 bases). The germline gives CDR1 DFQATT, CDR2 SNEGSKA (reference sequence). This CDR3 has 17 residues. V lost 3 bases and J lost 0, with 18 bases in between. CDR3 amino acids: CSARGGWGGTSYNEQFF. In nucleotides, the CDR3 is TGCAGTGCTAGGGGCGGTTGGGGCGGGACCTCCTACAATGAGCAGTTCTTC.

The chain combines TRBV20-1 with TRBJ2-3, with 14 bases matching TRBD2. The length of the CDR3 is 15 residues. V dropped 5 bases and J dropped 7; count of bases not matched to a gene: 8. Germline lookup yields CDR1 DFQATT and CDR2 SNEGSKA (reference sequence). The CDR3 DNA follows: TGCAGTGCTTCCTGGACTAGCGGGAGGATTAATACGCAGTATTTT. Protein product: CSASWTSGRINTQYF.

The chain's CDR3 is CASSPPPWLNEYRYEQYF. The DNA of the CDR3 is TGTGCCAGCAGCCCCCCCCCTTGGCTAAATGAGTACAGATACGAGCAGTACTTC. The rearrangement uses TRBV7-2 and TRBJ2-5; unclear D gene. Judging by the DNA end, TRBJ2-7 fits better; the J call may be wrong. This CDR3 contains 18 residues. CDR1 and CDR2 from the germline V gene are SGHTA and FQGNSA.

This clonotype showed up many times. The chain couples TRBV20-1 to TRBJ1-4; D ambiguous. Deletions cut 6 bases from V and 3 bases from J, with 17 bases between. This CDR3 comprises 15 residues. CDR1 is DFQATT, CDR2 SNEGSKA, per germline (reference sequence). The CDR3 DNA reads as TGCAGTGCCGTCGCCCTGGGCCGACCTAATGAAAAACTGTTTTTT. This sequence encodes CSAVALGRPNEKLFF.

The chain uses TRBV6-6 and TRBJ2-7, with D possibly being TRBD1 (6 bases). The germline V gene has CDR1 MNHNY and CDR2 SVGAGI (reference sequence). V dropped 0 bases and J dropped 6 bases, with 15 bases sitting between them. The CDR3 runs 15 residues. This chain's CDR3 is CASSYSGQGKREQYF. CDR3 in DNA: TGTGCCAGCAGTTACTCGGGGCAGGGGAAGCGCGAGCAGTACTTC.

This clonotype was picked up a small number of times. CDR3 coding DNA: TGTGCCAGCAGTGAGGTCAGGGGGCGCCAAGAGACCCAGTACTTC. Encoded protein: CASSEVRGRQETQYF. This chain connects TRBV6-1 to TRBJ2-5; TRBD1 matches 8 bases. Trimming at V came to 3 bases and at J to 1 base, leaving 4 bases not matched to a gene. There are 15 residues in the CDR3. The germline V gene has CDR1 MNHNS and CDR2 SASEGT.

This clonotype was picked up a small number of times. This chain connects TRBV12-3 or TRBV12-4 to TRBJ1-4, with D possibly matching TRBD1 (6 bases). Trimming cost V 6 bases and J 0 bases, with 17 bases left between them. This CDR3 comprises 17 residues. CDR3 in amino acids: CASRGRGALATNEKLFF. For the CDR3, the DNA is TGTGCCAGCAGGGGGCGGGGGGCTTTGGCAACTAATGAAAAACTGTTTTTT.

In its sample, this clonotype was seen many times. J is TRBJ2-1 and V is TRBV20-1, with 16 bases identical to TRBD2. Looked up from germline, CDR1 is DFQATT and CDR2 is SNEGSKA (reference sequence). The CDR3 runs 17 residues. The V and J ends lost 4 bases and 7 bases, in that order; junction bases with no gene match: 10. CDR3 region: CSATGLAGGEVDNEQFF. CDR3 DNA: TGCAGTGCTACGGGACTAGCGGGAGGGGAGGTGGATAATGAGCAGTTCTTC.

This clonotype was observed at least ten times. The chain recombines TRBV4-2 with TRBJ2-6; either TRBD1 or TRBD2 may fit D (5 bases each). The V and J ends lost 0 bases and 2 bases respectively, with 8 bases between them. This CDR3 comprises 16 residues. CDR1 and CDR2 from the germline V gene are LGHNA and YNFKEQ. Written as DNA, the CDR3 is TGTGCCAGCAGCCAAGATCAGGGACCTGGGGCCAACGTCCTGACTTTC. Its translation: CASSQDQGPGANVLTF.